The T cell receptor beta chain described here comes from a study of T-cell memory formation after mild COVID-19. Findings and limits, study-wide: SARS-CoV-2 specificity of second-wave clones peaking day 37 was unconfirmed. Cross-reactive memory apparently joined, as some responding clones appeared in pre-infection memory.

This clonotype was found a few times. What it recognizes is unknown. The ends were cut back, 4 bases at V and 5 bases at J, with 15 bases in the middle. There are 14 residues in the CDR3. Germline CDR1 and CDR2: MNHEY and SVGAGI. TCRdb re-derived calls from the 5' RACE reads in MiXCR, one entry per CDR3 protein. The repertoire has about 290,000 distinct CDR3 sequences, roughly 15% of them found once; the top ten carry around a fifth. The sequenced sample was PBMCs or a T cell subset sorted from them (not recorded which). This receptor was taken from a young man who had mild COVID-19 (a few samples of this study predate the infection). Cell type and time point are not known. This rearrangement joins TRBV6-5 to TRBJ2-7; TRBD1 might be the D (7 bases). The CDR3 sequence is CASSSTGGGHEQYF. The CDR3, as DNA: TGTGCCAGCAGTTCCACAGGAGGGGGCCACGAGCAGTACTTC.